The sequence of this TCR beta chain was determined in a study of blood T cell repertoires in COVID-19. In regard to this clone: Other DNA sequences in the same sample also yield this CDR3.

CDR3 length equals 13 residues. In germline, CDR1 is SQVTM, CDR2 ANQGSEA. Deletions cut 4 bases from V and 0 bases from J, with 7 bases between. Assay used: immunoSEQ multiplex PCR; TCRdb lists only in-frame clones, some missing. Here the sample spans about 210,000 clones, 89% being singletons. The receptor was derived from a woman aged 40 to 50 with acute or convalescent COVID-19. Input material: peripheral blood. The chain has TRBV29-1 and TRBJ1-3; D perhaps matches TRBD1 (6 bases). The CDR3, as DNA: TGCAGCGTTGGGGGGCCCTCTGGAAACACCATATATTTT. Protein sequence: CSVGGPSGNTIYF.